This T cell receptor beta chain is from a study of regulatory T cells in long-lasting Graves disease. Broader study findings: Authors noted too few samples as a limitation.

CDR3-region Arm-PCR and iRepertoire HTBI primers produced the TCR beta libraries. TCRdb independently ran MiXCR on the multiplex PCR reads; one entry per CDR3 protein. Altogether 390,000 or so distinct CDR3 sequences are present, 12% being singletons, with the ten largest covering under 20%. The CDR3 is 14 amino acids. Germline V gene sequence: CDR1 SGHAT, CDR2 FQDESV (reference sequence). Trimming removed 5 bases from V and 4 bases from J; junction bases left unmatched: 3. This clonotype has a count of ten or more. Its cognate antigen is unknown. The time point is: newly diagnosed GD, antithyroid drugs for less than 3 months. The TCR library used RNA extracted from PBMCs. The data also belong to a second study, concerning T cells in Graves' hyperthyroidism and ophthalmopathy. As that study records: Exclusions: uncontrolled infection, other autoimmune disease, pregnancy, lactation.

Sample: peripheral blood mononuclear cells (PBMCs), taken at new diagnosis, from a patient treated with antithyroid drugs. The sequence was collected from a woman aged 18-35 years with Graves disease. The rearrangement uses TRBV11-1 and TRBJ2-5; 11 bases map to TRBD2. The CDR3 sequence is CASSETSGAETQYF. DNA of the CDR3: TGTGCCAGCAGCGAGACTAGCGGGGCAGAGACCCAGTACTTC. The full variable domain, in which reference TRBV11-1 and TRBJ2-5 provide the parts outside the CDR3, is EAEVAQSPRYKITEKSQAVAFWCDPISGHATLYWYRQILGQGPELLVQFQDESVVDDSQLPKDRFSAERLKGVDSTLKIQPAELGDSAMYLCASSETSGAETQYFGPGTRLLVL.